This T cell receptor beta chain was recovered during a study of T-cell reconstitution after alpha-beta-depleted transplantation in children. Whole-study findings and limits: There were reportedly several hundred expanded graft clones from which alpha-beta T cells came about two months after transplant. Diversity of TCRbeta at day 60 was high in some patients, arising from surviving recipient T cells and thymic progenitors. Fresh T-cell production supplied most of the T-cell counts and diversity seen one year after transplant.

A remark on this clonotype: The antigen is not known.

Trimming pared 5 bases from V and 0 bases from J, leaving 18 bases between. Germline CDR1 SGHRS, CDR2 YFSETQ. The CDR3 has 16 amino acids. The authors prepared the TCRbeta library with unique molecular identifiers. TCRdb processed the PCR reads anew with MiXCR; each CDR3 protein has one entry. The sample comprises approximately 980,000 distinct CDR3 sequences, about 31% of which are singletons, and about 28% rests with the top ten. Source: PBMCs, mostly from graft donor cells, taken 360 days after TCRalphabeta/CD19-depleted stem cell transplant. This chain links TRBV5-1 with TRBJ2-7; TRBD1 might be the D (6 bases). This clonotype originated in a boy under three years old who had a stem cell transplant for SCID, so the T cells may come from the graft donor. The CDR3 nucleotides are TGCGCCAGCAGTCGTAAGTTGGGACACGACTCCTACGAGCAGTACTTC. It specifies CASSRKLGHDSYEQYF.